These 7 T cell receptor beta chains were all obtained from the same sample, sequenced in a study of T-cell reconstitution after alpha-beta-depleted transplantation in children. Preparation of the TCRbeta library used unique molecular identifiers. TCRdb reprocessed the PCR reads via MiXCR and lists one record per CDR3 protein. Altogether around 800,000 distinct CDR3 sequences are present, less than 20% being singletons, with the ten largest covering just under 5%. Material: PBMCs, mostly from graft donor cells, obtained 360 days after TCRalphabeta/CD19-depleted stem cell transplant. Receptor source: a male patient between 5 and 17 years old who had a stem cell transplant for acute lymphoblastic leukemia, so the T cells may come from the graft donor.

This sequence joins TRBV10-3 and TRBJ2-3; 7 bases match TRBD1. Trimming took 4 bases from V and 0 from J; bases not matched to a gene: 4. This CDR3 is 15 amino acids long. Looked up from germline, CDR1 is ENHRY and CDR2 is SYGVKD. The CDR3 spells CAISGRGPSTDTQYF. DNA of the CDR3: TGTGCCATCAGTGGTAGGGGGCCTAGCACAGATACGCAGTATTTT.

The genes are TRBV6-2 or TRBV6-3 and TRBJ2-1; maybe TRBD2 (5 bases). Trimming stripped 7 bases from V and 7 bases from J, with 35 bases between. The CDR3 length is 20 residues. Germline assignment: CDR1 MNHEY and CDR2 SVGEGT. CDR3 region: CASTFFQVLEGVHYTNEQFF. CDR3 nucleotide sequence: TGTGCCAGCACCTTCTTTCAAGTGTTAGAGGGAGTCCACTATACGAATGAGCAGTTCTTC.

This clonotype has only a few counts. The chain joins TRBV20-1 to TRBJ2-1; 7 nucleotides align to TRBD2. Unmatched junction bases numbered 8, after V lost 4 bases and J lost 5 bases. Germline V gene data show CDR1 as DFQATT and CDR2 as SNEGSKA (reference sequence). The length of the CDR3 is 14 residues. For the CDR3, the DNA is TGCAGTGCTAATAGGCTAGCGGTCGACAATGAGCAGTTCTTC. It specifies CSANRLAVDNEQFF.

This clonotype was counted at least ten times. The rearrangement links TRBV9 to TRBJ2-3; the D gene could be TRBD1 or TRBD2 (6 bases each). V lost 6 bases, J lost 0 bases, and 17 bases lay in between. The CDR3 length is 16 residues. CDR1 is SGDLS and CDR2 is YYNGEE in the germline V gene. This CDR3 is CASKEAGQASTDTQYF. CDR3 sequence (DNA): TGTGCCAGCAAGGAGGCGGGACAAGCAAGCACAGATACGCAGTATTTT.

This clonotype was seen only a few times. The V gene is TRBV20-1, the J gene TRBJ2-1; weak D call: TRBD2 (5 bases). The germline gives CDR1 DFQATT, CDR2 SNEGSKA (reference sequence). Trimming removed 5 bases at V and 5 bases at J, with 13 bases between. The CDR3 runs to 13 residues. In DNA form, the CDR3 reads TGCAGTGCTGTCCGGGATTTTCACAATGAGCAGTTCTTC. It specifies CSAVRDFHNEQFF.

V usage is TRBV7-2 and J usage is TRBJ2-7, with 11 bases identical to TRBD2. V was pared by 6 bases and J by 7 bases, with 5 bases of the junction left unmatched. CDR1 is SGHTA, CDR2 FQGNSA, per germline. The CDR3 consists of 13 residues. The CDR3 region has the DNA TGTGCCAGCAGACTAGCGGGAGTGGTAGAGCAGTACTTC. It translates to CASRLAGVVEQYF.

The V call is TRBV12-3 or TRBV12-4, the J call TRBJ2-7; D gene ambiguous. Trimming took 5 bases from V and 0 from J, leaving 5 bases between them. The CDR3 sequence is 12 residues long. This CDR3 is CASSHTSYEQYF. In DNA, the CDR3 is TGTGCCAGCAGTCACACCTCCTACGAGCAGTACTTC.